This T cell receptor (beta chain) was sequenced in a study of T cell clones after liver transplantation. Germline V CDR1 and CDR2: SGHTA, FQGNSA. This CDR3 has 14 amino acids. Between the trimmed V and J ends, which lost 5 bases and 5 bases, there was a span of 15 bases. The study's findings and limits: Compared with third party-reactive sequences, donor-reactive ones declined more, independent of withdrawal success. These preliminary findings come from unstandardized post-transplant sampling times. Post-transplant, graft-donor-reactive CD4 TCRbeta sequences in blood dropped significantly in most of the 8 subjects.

On this clone itself: Its target is not known.

The data were produced by immunoSEQ multiplex PCR, yet TCRdb's version contains in-frame clones alone and is incomplete. The profile covers about 74,000 clones, with roughly 80% appearing a single time and 0.6% taken by the ten largest. The source is a human donor who received a liver transplant. The V and J genes are TRBV7-2 and TRBJ2-5; D is perhaps TRBD1 or TRBD2 (6 bases each). Specimen: CD4+ T cells from blood, collected before liver transplant. The CDR3 sequence is CASSGSGAGETQYF. The CDR3 nucleotides read TGTGCCAGCAGCGGATCGGGGGCCGGTGAGACCCAGTACTTC.